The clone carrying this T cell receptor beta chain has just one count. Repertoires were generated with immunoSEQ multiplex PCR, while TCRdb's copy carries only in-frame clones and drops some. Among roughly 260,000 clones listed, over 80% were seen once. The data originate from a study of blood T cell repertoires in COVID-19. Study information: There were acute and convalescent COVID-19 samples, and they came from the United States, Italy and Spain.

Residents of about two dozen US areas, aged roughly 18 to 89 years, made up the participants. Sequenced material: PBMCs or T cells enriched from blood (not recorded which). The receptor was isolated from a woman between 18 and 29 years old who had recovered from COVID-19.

DNA for the CDR3: TGTGCCAGCAGTCCCGGGACAGGGGGCGCGGGGGGAGAAAAACTGTTTTTT. Translated: CASSPGTGGAGGEKLFF. The chain joins TRBV2 to TRBJ1-4; 12 positions agree with TRBD1. V lost 5 bases and J lost 8; bases outside the gene matches: 12. There are 17 residues in the CDR3. The germline CDR1 and CDR2 sequences are SNHLY and FYNNEI.